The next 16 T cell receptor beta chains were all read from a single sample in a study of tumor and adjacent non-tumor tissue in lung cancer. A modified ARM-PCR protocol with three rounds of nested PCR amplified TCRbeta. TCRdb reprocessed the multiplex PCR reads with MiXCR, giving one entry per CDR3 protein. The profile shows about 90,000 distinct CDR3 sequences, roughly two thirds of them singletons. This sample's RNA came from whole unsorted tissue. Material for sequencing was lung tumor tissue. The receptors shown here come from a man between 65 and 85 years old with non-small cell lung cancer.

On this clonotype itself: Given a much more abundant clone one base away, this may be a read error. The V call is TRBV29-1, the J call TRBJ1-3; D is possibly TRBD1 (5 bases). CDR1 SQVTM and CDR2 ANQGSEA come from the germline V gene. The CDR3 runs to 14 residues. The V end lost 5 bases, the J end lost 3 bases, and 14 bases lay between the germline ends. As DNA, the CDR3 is TGCAGCGTTACGCCTCGGGGGTATGGAAACACCATATATTTT. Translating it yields CSVTPRGYGNTIYF. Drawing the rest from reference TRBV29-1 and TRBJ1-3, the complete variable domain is SAVISQKPSRDICQRGTSLTIQCQVDSQVTMMFWYRQQPGQSLTLIATANQGSEATYESGFVIDKFPISRPNLTFSTLTVSNMSPEDSSIYLCSVTPRGYGNTIYFGEGSWLTVV.

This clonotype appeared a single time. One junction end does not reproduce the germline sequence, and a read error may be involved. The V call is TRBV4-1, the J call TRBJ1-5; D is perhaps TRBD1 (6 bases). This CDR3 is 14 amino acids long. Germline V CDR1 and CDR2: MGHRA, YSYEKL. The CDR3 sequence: CTSSFVEGGQPQHF. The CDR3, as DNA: TGCACCAGCAGCTTTGTCGAGGGGGGCCAGCCCCAGCATTTT.

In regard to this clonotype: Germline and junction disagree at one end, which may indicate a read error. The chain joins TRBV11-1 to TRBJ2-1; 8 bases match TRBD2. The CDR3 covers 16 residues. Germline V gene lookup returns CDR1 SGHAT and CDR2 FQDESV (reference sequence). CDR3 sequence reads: CASSPPRSGGYNEQFF. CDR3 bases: TGTGCCAGCAGCCCCCCTCGGAGCGGGGGCTACAATGAGCAATTCTTC.

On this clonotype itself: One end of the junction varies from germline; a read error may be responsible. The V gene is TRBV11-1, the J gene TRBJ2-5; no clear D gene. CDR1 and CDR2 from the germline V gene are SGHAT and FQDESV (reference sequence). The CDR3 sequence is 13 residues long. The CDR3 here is CANSPNGIETQYF. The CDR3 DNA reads TGTGCCAACAGCCCGAACGGAATCGAGACCCAGTACTTC.

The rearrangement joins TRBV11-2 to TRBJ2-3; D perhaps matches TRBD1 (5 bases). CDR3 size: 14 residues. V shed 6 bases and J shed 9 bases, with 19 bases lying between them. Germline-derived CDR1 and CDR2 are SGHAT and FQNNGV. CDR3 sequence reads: CASSSQVGIETQYF. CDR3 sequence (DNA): TGTGCCAGCAGTTCACAGGTGGGCATAGAAACGCAGTATTTT.

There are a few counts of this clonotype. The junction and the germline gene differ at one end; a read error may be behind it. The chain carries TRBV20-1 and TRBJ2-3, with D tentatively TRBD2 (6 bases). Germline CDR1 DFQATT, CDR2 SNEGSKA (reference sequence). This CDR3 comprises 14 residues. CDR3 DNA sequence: TGCAGTGGCATTGGGGGGACCCGCACGGATACGCAGTATTTT. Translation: CSGIGGTRTDTQYF.

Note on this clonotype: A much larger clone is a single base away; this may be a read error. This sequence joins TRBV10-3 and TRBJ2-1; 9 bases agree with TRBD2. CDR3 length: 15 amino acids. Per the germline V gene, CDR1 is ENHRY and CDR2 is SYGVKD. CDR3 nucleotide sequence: TGTGCCATCAGAGGGGCGGGGGGGGATTACAATGAGCAGTTGTTC. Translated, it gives CAIRGAGGDYNEQLF.

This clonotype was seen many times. DNA of the CDR3: TGTGCCAGCAGAGACAGGGGGCCTCAGCCCCAGCATTTT. It translates to CASRDRGPQPQHF. V usage is TRBV6-1 and J usage is TRBJ1-5; 10 nucleotides agree with TRBD1. The CDR3 runs to 13 residues. Germline CDR1 and CDR2: MNHNS and SASEGT. The V gene end was trimmed by 6 bases and the J gene end by 6 bases; junction bases not matched to a gene: 2.

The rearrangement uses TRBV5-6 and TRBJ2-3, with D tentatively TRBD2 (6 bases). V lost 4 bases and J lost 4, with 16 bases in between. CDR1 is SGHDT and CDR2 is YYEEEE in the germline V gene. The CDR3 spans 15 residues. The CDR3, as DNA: TGTGCCAGCAGCGGAAACCGCGGGGACGCAGATACGCAGTATTTT. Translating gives CASSGNRGDADTQYF.

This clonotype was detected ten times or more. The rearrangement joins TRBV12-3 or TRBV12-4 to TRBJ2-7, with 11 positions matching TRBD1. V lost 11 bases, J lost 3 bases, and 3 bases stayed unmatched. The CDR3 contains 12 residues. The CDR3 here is CAVGTGGYEQYF. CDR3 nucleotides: TGTGCCGTTGGGACAGGGGGCTACGAGCAGTACTTC.

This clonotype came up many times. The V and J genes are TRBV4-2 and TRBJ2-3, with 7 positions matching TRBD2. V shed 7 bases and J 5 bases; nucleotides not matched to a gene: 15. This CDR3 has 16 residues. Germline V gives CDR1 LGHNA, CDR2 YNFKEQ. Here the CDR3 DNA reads TGTGCCAGCACCTACTCCCTTGGCGGGAGAAGAGATACGCAGTATTTT. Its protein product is CASTYSLGGRRDTQYF.

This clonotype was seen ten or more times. As DNA, the CDR3 is TGTGCCAGCAGTAGGACAGGAGGGCAGTATTTT. This codes for CASSRTGGQYF. V gene TRBV6-1 combines with J gene TRBJ2-3, with 7 bases identical to TRBD1. This CDR3 region has 11 residues. Trimming at V came to 5 bases and at J to 11 bases, leaving 4 bases not matched to a gene. CDR1 and CDR2 (germline): MNHNS, SASEGT.

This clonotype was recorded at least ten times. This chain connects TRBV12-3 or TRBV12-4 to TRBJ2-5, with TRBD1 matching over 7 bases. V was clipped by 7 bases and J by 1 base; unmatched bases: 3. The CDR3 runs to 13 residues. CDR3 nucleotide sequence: TGTGCCAGCACCCGGGACAGCCAAGAGACCCAGTACTTC. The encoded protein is CASTRDSQETQYF.

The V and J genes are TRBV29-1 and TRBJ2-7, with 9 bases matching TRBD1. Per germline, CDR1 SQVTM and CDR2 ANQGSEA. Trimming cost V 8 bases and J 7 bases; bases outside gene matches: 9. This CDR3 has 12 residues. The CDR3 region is CSTGDRAGEQYF. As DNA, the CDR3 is TGCAGCACAGGGGACAGGGCTGGGGAGCAGTACTTC.

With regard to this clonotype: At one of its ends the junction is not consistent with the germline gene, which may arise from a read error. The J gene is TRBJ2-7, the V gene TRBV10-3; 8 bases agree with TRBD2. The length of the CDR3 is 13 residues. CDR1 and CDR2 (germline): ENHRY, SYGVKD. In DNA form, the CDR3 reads TGTGCCACCAGTGCAGCGGGGGAAAACGAGCAATACTTC. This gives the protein CATSAAGENEQYF.

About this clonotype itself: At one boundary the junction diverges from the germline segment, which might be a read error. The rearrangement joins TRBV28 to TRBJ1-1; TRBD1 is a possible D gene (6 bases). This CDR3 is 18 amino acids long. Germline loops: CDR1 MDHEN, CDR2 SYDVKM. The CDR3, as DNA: TGTGCCAGTAGTTTAGTGTCGGGGCAGGGGTTACTGAACACTGAAGCTTTCTTT. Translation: CASSLVSGQGLLNTEAFF.